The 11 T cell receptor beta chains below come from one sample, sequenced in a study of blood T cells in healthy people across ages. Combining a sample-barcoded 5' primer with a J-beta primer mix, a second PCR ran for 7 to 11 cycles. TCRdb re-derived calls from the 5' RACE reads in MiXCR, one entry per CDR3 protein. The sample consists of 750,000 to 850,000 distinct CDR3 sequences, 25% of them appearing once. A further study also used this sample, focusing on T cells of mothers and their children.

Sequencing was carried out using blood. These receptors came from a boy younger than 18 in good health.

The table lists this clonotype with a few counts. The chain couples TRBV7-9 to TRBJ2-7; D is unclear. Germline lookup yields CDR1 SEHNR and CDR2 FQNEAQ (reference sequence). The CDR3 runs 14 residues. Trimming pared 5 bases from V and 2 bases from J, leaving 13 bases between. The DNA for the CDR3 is TGTGCCAGCAGCCCCGGAGACACAACCTACGAGCAGTACTTC. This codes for CASSPGDTTYEQYF.

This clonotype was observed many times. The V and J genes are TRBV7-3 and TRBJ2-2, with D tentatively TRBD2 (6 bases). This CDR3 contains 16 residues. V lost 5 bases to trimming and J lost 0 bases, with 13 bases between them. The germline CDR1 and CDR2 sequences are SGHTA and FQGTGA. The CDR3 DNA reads TGTGCCAGCAGCCAAGTCGGCGGGGCGAACACCGGGGAGCTGTTTTTT. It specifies CASSQVGGANTGELFF.

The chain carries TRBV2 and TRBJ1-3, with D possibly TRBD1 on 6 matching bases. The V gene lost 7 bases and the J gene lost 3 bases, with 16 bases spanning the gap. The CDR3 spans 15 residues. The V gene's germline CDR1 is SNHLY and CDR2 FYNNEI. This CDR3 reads CASTPQGLGGNTIYF. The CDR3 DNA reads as TGTGCCAGCACCCCACAGGGTCTGGGTGGAAACACCATATATTTT.

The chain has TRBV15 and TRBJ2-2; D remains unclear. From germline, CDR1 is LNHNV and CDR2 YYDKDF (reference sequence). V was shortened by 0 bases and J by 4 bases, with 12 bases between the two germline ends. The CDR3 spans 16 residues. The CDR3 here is CATSRDLTLSTGELFF. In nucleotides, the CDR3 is TGTGCCACCAGCAGAGATCTGACATTATCCACCGGGGAGCTGTTTTTT. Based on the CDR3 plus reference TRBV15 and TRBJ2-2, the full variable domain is DAMVIQNPRYQVTQFGKPVTLSCSQTLNHNVMYWYQQKSSQAPKLLFHYYDKDFNNEADTPDNFQSRRPNTSFCFLDIRSPGLGDTAMYLCATSRDLTLSTGELFFGEGSRLTVL.

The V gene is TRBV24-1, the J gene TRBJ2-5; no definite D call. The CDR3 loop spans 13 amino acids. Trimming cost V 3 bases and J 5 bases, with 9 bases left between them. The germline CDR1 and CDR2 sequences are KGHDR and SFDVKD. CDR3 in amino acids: CATSDPRGETQYF. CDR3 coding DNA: TGTGCCACCAGTGATCCCCGTGGGGAGACCCAGTACTTC.

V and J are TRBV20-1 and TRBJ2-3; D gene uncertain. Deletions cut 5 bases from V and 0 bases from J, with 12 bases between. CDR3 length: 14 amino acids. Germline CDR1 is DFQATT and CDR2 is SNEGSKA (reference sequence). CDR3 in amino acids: CSACLDGSTDTQYF. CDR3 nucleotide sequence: TGCAGTGCTTGCCTGGACGGGAGCACAGATACGCAGTATTTT.

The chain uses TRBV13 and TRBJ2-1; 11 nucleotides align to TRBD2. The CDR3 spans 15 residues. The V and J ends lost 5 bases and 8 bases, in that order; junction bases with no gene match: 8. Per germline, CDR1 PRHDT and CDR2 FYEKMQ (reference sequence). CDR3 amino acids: CASSPRTSGSYEQFF. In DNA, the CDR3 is TGTGCCAGCAGCCCCCGCACTAGCGGGAGTTATGAGCAGTTCTTC.

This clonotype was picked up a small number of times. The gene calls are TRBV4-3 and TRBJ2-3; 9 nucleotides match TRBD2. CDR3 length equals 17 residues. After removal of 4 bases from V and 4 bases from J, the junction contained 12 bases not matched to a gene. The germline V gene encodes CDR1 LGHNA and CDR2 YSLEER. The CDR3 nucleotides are TGCGCCAGCAGCCGAGCGATTAGCGGGAGTGGTTCAGATACGCAGTATTTT. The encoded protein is CASSRAISGSGSDTQYF.

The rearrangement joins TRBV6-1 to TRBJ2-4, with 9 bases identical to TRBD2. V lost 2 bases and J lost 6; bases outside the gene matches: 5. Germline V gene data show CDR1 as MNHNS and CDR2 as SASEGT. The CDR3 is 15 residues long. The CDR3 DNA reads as TGTGCCAGCAGTGAATCGGCGGGGGGGGGAAACATTCAGTACTTC. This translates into CASSESAGGGNIQYF.

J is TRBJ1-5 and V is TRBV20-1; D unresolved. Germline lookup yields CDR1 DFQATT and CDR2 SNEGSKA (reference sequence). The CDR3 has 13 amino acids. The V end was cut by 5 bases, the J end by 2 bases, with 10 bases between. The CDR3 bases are TGCAGTGCTTATAGTAGCCGCAATCAGCCCCAGCATTTT. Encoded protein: CSAYSSRNQPQHF.

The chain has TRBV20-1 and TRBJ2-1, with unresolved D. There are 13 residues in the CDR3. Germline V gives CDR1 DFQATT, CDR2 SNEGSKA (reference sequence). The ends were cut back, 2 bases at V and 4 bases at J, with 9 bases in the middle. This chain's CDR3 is CSARLIGYNEQFF. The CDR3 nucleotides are TGCAGTGCTAGATTGATTGGGTACAATGAGCAGTTCTTC.